This T cell receptor (beta chain) was identified during a study of T cells in Graves' hyperthyroidism and ophthalmopathy (dated by TCRdb to between 2018 and 2020). Study-wide context: Peripheral blood was sampled at the time of initial diagnosis, prior to any treatment. In addition, the study compared T-cell repertoires in thyroid tissue and in blood from six Graves' hyperthyroidism patients. An independent validation cohort of about 19 hyperthyroidism patients and roughly 16 patients who later progressed to ophthalmopathy tested prospective prediction of ophthalmopathy. The roughly 94 discovery patients were randomly divided into training and test sets at a 7:3 ratio. After sampling, hyperthyroidism patients received methimazole starting at 30 mg daily, and ophthalmopathy patients received high-dose intravenous methylprednisolone. To identify TCR V-J signatures that set the groups apart, the researchers used a discovery cohort of more than 95 patients, made up of under 50 with Graves' ophthalmopathy and about 55 with stable Graves' hyperthyroidism. The paper reports TCR Vbeta CDR3 sequencing of more than 120 peripheral blood samples: 40 or so ophthalmopathy, fewer than 80 hyperthyroidism and around 17 progressor patients. The research as a whole found: During validation, the model predicted progression to ophthalmopathy a median of roughly six months ahead of onset, with roughly 65% sensitivity and 72.22% specificity. In cross-validation, a model built on a 13 V-J signature told ophthalmopathy apart from stable hyperthyroidism with approximately 90% sensitivity and approximately 81% specificity, and in testing the same model reached 80%/75%. No statistical method was used to set the sample size in advance, and investigators knew the group allocation. Most expanded thyroid clonotypes (frequency above 0.001) were also detected in blood, a finding suggesting that blood repertoires may reflect thyroid immune responses.

This clonotype was detected only a few times. The antigen this receptor binds is unknown. It has no much larger one-base neighbor in the sample; base qualities were not kept. Amplification of TCR beta CDR3 regions was carried out from RNA transcripts. For the first round of RT-PCR on the TCR CDR3, the HTBI primer set was used together with the Qiagen OneStep RT-PCR kit. The libraries were constructed in a second round of multiplex PCR and then size-selected and purified. Sequencing of the libraries was done on an Illumina HiSeq2000 using paired-end 100 bp reads. On the study's bioinformatics: SOAPnuke was used to process the raw data, throwing out any read that contained adapters or uncalled bases, had a mean Phred below 15, or lacked an exact constant-primer or identifier match. COPE v1.2.5 was used to merge high-quality paired reads, and clonotypes were defined as unique nucleotide sequences. MiTCR v1.1 was used to align clonotypes to the IMGT TRBV, TRBD and TRBJ reference segments. The analysis was restricted to V-J combinations with a frequency above 0.0001, which together covered about 99% of the repertoires. The TCS score was defined as the ratio of F50 (clonal expansion) to E x V (chaos), calculated using BLOSUM62-based TCRdist between CDR3 peptides within each V-J. Welch's t-statistics and random forest reduced 500 to 650 V-J features to under 15, which were used in a naive Bayes classifier (R e1071). Using fastp trimming at Q25 and MiXCR clonotype assembly, TCRdb reanalyzed the public sequencing data and kept in-frame beta chains. Every entry covers one CDR3 protein and lists the most common genes and DNA from its rows. The V and J calls and clone size come from TCRdb's table, not from the authors' own analysis. Present in this sample are approximately 570,000 distinct CDR3 sequences, roughly 21% of which were seen just once. The top ten hold about 45% of the sample.

In the ophthalmopathy patients, disease was moderately to severely active, with a Clinical Activity Score of 3 or more, a NOSPECS grade of 4 or more, and a duration of less than 3 months. Any patient with an uncontrolled infection, another autoimmune disease, pregnancy or lactation was excluded. Diagnoses were established on the basis of clinical symptoms, serum thyroxine and TRAb, thyroid ultrasound, and orbital computed tomography. PBMCs were isolated from about 10 ml of fresh peripheral blood by Ficoll-Paque density gradient centrifugation. Total RNA was extracted using Trizol reagent, and RNA quality was assessed on an Agilent 2100 Bioanalyzer. This TCR was recovered from a man aged 40-49 years with Graves' ophthalmopathy. The sequencing sample was made of blood.

CDR3 loop: CASSLVGTQETQYF. The DNA reads as follows: TGTGCCAGCAGTTTAGTGGGCACCCAAGAGACCCAGTACTTC. The chain joins TRBV12-3 or TRBV12-4 to TRBJ2-5; the D gene assignment is ambiguous. A distance of 7 bases separates the germline ends of V and J, which lose 1 base and 1 base respectively. Including cysteine and phenylalanine, the CDR3 has 14 amino acids. Of all the DNA, just the CDR3 is kept, 42 bases in frame from base 1.